This record looks at one T cell receptor (beta chain) sequence and its context. No cognate antigen has been identified for it. No qualities accompany the bases; no much larger clone lies one base away. These data belong to a study of blood T cell repertoires in COVID-19 (dated by TCRdb to 2018 to 2021). In terms of the full investigation: The collaborator samples originated in the United States, Italy and Spain and spanned the acute and convalescent phases of COVID-19. The dataset comprised deeply sampled blood TCRbeta repertoires from subjects exposed to, actively infected with, or recovered from COVID-19. The samples were drawn from two sources: the first 160 participants of the ongoing ImmuneRACE study, and 1,254 subjects contributed by 6 global collaborators. Where HLA class I and class II types were available, the types were taken from metadata supplied by the sample provider, not from assay-based typing. A de-identified subject ID, COVID-19 status, age in years and sex were almost always included in the sample metadata. The repertoires were made available in a free public database intended to serve as a resource for research on the immune response to SARS-CoV-2. The prospective study material was composed of cDNA or gDNA derived from T cells, B-cell-depleted T cells, or PBMCs. General findings and caveats noted by the study authors: The quantity of clinical and demographic metadata differed by source and by participant and was supplied without curation.

TCRbeta CDR3 regions were amplified from genomic DNA using the immunoSEQ Assay, a bias-controlled multiplex PCR. The authors' pipeline ran thus. Within the assay, amplification of reference gene primers was used to estimate how many nucleated cells each sample contained. Sequence reads were collapsed and filtered to measure the absolute abundance of every unique TCRbeta CDR3 rearrangement. For each sample, productive Simpson clonality was calculated as the square root of Simpson's diversity index over productive rearrangements. TCRdb carries this immuneACCESS record with in-frame sequences only. Its versions omit some clonotypes, under half of them owing to an unresolved V gene in the studies checked, with the rest unexplained. The V and J calls and clone size were taken over from that table, and D and trimming were inferred from the DNA. This sample is represented by under 300,000 clones; more than 75% of them were singletons. The ten largest clonotypes hold 3% to 4% of the sample.

Enrolling through a virtual design, the prospective study's participants ranged in age from roughly 18 to 89 years and lived across roughly 24 United States geographic areas. In the prospective study, participants were assigned to cohorts based on the clinical history participants reported in a screening survey and a study questionnaire. Mobile phlebotomists in the prospective study collected whole blood, serum and a nasopharyngeal or oropharyngeal swab from every participant. Over an approximately 2-month period, participants in the prospective study had the option of providing additional blood draws and questionnaires. Before DNA extraction, prospective study blood samples were shipped either frozen or at room temperature. From the germline V gene, CDR1 is ENHRY and CDR2 is SYGVKD. Cut back by 4 bases and 2 bases, the V and J ends lie 27 bases apart. From its cysteine to its phenylalanine, the CDR3 spans 19 amino acids. Only CDR3 DNA is held: 57 bases, read in frame from base 1.

The sample consisted of PBMCs or T cells enriched from blood (not recorded which). This clonotype was obtained from a woman in her forties with acute COVID-19. The chain is made from TRBV10-3 and TRBJ2-7; D gene: possibly TRBD2, on 6 matching bases. This receptor carries the CDR3 CAISGAGDPTGRETYEQYF. The nucleotide sequence is TGTGCCATCAGTGGAGCTGGGGACCCGACGGGGCGGGAAACCTACGAGCAGTACTTC.